This entry is about one T cell receptor (beta chain). The same CDR3 is also encoded by other DNA sequences in this sample. Here immunoSEQ multiplex PCR was the method, and the copy in TCRdb shows in-frame clones only, minus some. The sample has under 150,000 clones; roughly 93% are singletons. The source of the sample is a study of T cell responses to AZD1222 COVID-19 vaccine. Germline V gene data show CDR1 as SGHNT and CDR2 as YYREEE (reference sequence). The V segment lost 0 bases and the J segment 2 bases; nucleotides outside the gene matches: 2. There are 15 residues in the CDR3. The V and J genes are TRBV5-4 and TRBJ2-1, with TRBD1 matching over 7 bases. The source is an adult who received the AZD1222 COVID-19 vaccine. Here the sequenced sample was peripheral blood, taken 28 days after the second AZD1222 dose. This chain's CDR3 is CASSLGQGAYNEQFF. CDR3 bases: TGTGCCAGCAGCTTGGGGCAGGGGGCCTACAATGAGCAGTTCTTC. Variable domain in full (rest from reference TRBV5-4 and TRBJ2-1): ETGVTQSPTHLIKTRGQQVTLRCSSQSGHNTVSWYQQALGQGPQFIFQYYREEENGRGNFPPRFSGLQFPNYSSELNVNALELDDSALYLCASSLGQGAYNEQFFGPGTRLTVL.